The 8 T cell receptor beta chains below come from one sample, sequenced in a study of cytomegalovirus exposure and HLA in healthy donors (TCRdb year 2017). The library was built by means of the immunoSEQ multiplex PCR assay. For the multiplex PCR, a mixture combining 60 forward primers for TCR Vbeta segments and 13 reverse primers for TCR Jbeta segments was used. This immuneACCESS table, as held by TCRdb, lists in-frame sequences with V and J called but not all clones. Of the missing ones, under half trace to an unresolved V gene in checked studies; the others have no known cause. This sample has under 200,000 clones in its table, and around 72% of those were observed once. The ten largest make up around 2.5% of the sample. The sequenced sample was PBMCs. These TCRs come from a female donor in good health and CMV-seronegative.

For the CDR3, the DNA is TGTGCCACCGGACTAGCGGGGGGCGGGGAGCAGTTCTTC. Protein: CATGLAGGGEQFF. The chain links TRBV6-5 to TRBJ2-1, with 14 positions matching TRBD2. The junction had 6 bases not matched to a gene; V was cut back by 10 bases and J by 10 bases. This CDR3 spans 13 amino acids. The germline V gene has CDR1 MNHEY and CDR2 SVGAGI.

This clone was seen once. V usage is TRBV4-2 and J usage is TRBJ2-7, with TRBD2 as a possible D gene (6 bases). Germline V gene data show CDR1 as LGHNA and CDR2 as YNFKEQ. V lost 4 bases to trimming and J lost 4 bases, with 17 bases between them. The length of the CDR3 is 15 residues. The CDR3 reads CASSLEGVFTYEQYF. The CDR3 DNA reads as TGTGCCAGCAGCCTGGAGGGAGTATTTACTTACGAGCAGTACTTC.

V is TRBV11-2 and J is TRBJ2-2; 9 bases are shared with TRBD1. The ends lost 11 bases at V and 5 bases at J; junction bases unmatched: 6. Per germline, CDR1 SGHAT and CDR2 FQNNGV. The CDR3 covers 13 residues. The CDR3, as DNA: TGTGCCGCGAGGGACAGGGAGACCGGGGAGCTGTTTTTT. It is translated as CAARDRETGELFF.

The chain carries TRBV4-2 and TRBJ2-5, with 7 bases aligning to TRBD2. The CDR3 consists of 15 residues. Trimming removed 1 base from V and 4 bases from J; junction bases left unmatched: 6. Germline V gene data show CDR1 as LGHNA and CDR2 as YNFKEQ. The CDR3 region has the DNA TGTGCCAGCAGCCAAGCTAGCGGTGGGGGAGAGACCCAGTACTTC. It is translated as CASSQASGGGETQYF.

The V gene is TRBV19, the J gene TRBJ2-5, with D perhaps TRBD2 (6 bases). The CDR3 has 13 residues. Trimming pared 5 bases from V and 7 bases from J, leaving 14 bases between. Germline V gene lookup returns CDR1 LNHDA and CDR2 SQIVND (reference sequence). The CDR3 DNA follows: TGTGCCAGTAGTTCCTCACCGCGGGGGACCCAGTACTTC. The encoded protein is CASSSSPRGTQYF.

This chain connects TRBV10-3 to TRBJ1-5; D is possibly TRBD1 (6 bases). V lost 2 bases and J lost 3, with 11 bases in between. The CDR3 covers 15 residues. CDR1 and CDR2 (germline): ENHRY, SYGVKD. The CDR3, as DNA: TGTGCCATCAGTGAGGGACAGCGCTACAATCAGCCCCAGCATTTT. The encoded protein is CAISEGQRYNQPQHF.

The rearrangement uses TRBV7-2 and TRBJ1-3; 8 bases are shared with TRBD1. Germline trimming cut 7 bases from V and 4 bases from J; bases unmatched to any gene: 3. This CDR3 is 13 amino acids long. Germline V CDR1 and CDR2: SGHTA, FQGNSA. Written as DNA, the CDR3 is TGTGCCAGCACCCGGGACAGGGGAAACACCATATATTTT. Protein product: CASTRDRGNTIYF.

The chain links TRBV18 to TRBJ1-4; 8 bases line up with TRBD1. Germline-derived CDR1 and CDR2 are KGHSH and LQKENI. The trim removed 6 bases at V and 7 bases at J, leaving 10 bases unmatched. CDR3 length: 15 amino acids. In DNA form, the CDR3 reads TGTGCCAGCTCCCCCACGTCCAGGGGGCGTGAAAAACTGTTTTTT. This encodes CASSPTSRGREKLFF.